What follows are 26 T cell receptor beta chains derived from one specimen sequenced in a study of blood T cell repertoires in COVID-19. Assay: immunoSEQ multiplex PCR; the TCRdb copy retains only in-frame clones and omits some. The sample yields 130,000 to 150,000 clones, around 83% seen once. Specimen: PBMCs or T cells enriched from blood (not recorded which). Receptors originate from a woman aged 45-65 years who had been exposed to COVID-19.

The chain employs TRBV9 and TRBJ2-1; TRBD1 agrees at 11 bases. CDR3 size: 16 residues. The J segment lost 4 bases and the V segment lost 4 bases, leaving 7 bases of the junction unmatched. Germline CDR1 and CDR2: SGDLS and YYNGEE. CDR3 protein: CASSPLGTGGYNEQFF. The CDR3 nucleotides are TGTGCCAGCAGCCCCCTCGGGACAGGGGGGTACAATGAGCAGTTCTTC.

J is TRBJ1-5 and V is TRBV9, with a possible D match to TRBD1 (6 bases). From germline, CDR1 is SGDLS and CDR2 YYNGEE. There are 14 residues in the CDR3. The V end was cut by 0 bases, the J end by 6 bases, with 10 bases between. The CDR3 nucleotides are TGTGCCAGCAGCGTAGCAGGGGAAAGTCAGCCCCAGCATTTT. Translating gives CASSVAGESQPQHF.

The chain carries TRBV7-9 and TRBJ2-5; 8 bases map to TRBD2. CDR3 length equals 14 residues. Trimming cost V 5 bases and J 5 bases; bases outside gene matches: 7. Germline-derived CDR1 and CDR2 are SEHNR and FQNEAQ (reference sequence). Here the CDR3 reads CASSDLAGSETQYF. DNA for the CDR3: TGTGCCAGCAGCGATCTAGCGGGTAGTGAGACCCAGTACTTC.

This sequence joins TRBV18 and TRBJ1-2; 7 bases are a match to TRBD1. Losses at the gene ends were 3 bases for V and 5 bases for J; bases not matched to a gene: 9. CDR1 and CDR2 (germline): KGHSH, LQKENI. The length of the CDR3 is 15 residues. In DNA, the CDR3 is TGTGCCAGCTCACCCACCACAGGGGAAGGGTATGGCTACACCTTC. Protein: CASSPTTGEGYGYTF.

The count of this clone is one. The chain couples TRBV19 to TRBJ2-7, with no clear D. The V and J ends lost 4 bases and 2 bases respectively, with 3 bases between them. The CDR3 sequence is 11 residues long. CDR1 is LNHDA and CDR2 is SQIVND in the germline V gene (reference sequence). CDR3 sequence: CASSTTYEQYF. The CDR3 nucleotides are TGTGCCAGTAGTACTACCTACGAGCAGTACTTC. The full variable domain, completed using reference TRBV19 and TRBJ2-7, is DGGITQSPKYLFRKEGQNVTLSCEQNLNHDAMYWYRQDPGQGLRLIYYSQIVNDFQKGDIAEGYSVSREKKESFPLTVTSAQKNPTAFYLCASSTTYEQYFGPGTRLTVT.

This chain joins TRBV11-2 and TRBJ2-3; 13 bases match TRBD2. With 5 bases clipped from V and 1 base from J, the junction kept 9 bases outside the gene matches. Germline V gives CDR1 SGHAT, CDR2 FQNNGV. This CDR3 region has 18 residues. The CDR3 loop reads CASSETSGGPSGTDTQYF. The CDR3 DNA sequence: TGTGCCAGCAGCGAGACTAGCGGGGGGCCCTCGGGCACAGATACGCAGTATTTT.

The chain joins TRBV2 to TRBJ2-1; maybe TRBD2 (5 bases). Germline CDR1 and CDR2: SNHLY and FYNNEI. The CDR3 totals 12 residues. V was shortened by 8 bases and J by 7 bases, with 12 bases between the two germline ends. CDR3 protein: CASSTGGNEQFF. CDR3 in DNA: TGTGCCAGCTCGACTGGCGGGAATGAGCAGTTCTTC.

The V gene is TRBV7-9, the J gene TRBJ1-1; TRBD1 is a possible D gene (5 bases). V was clipped by 0 bases and J by 3 bases, with 8 bases between them. The germline V gene encodes CDR1 SEHNR and CDR2 FQNEAQ (reference sequence). The CDR3 covers 14 residues. For the CDR3, the DNA is TGTGCCAGCAGCTTAGCGCAGGGCCACACTGAAGCTTTCTTT. Protein product: CASSLAQGHTEAFF. The complete variable domain, with remaining parts taken from reference TRBV7-9 and TRBJ1-1, reads DTGVSQNPRHKITKRGQNVTFRCDPISEHNRLYWYRQTLGQGPEFLTYFQNEAQLEKSRLLSDRFSAERPKGSFSTLEIQRTEQGDSAMYLCASSLAQGHTEAFFGQGTRLTVV.

This clone was observed a handful of times. The chain is built from TRBV7-2 and TRBJ1-5; 7 bases line up with TRBD1. V shed 2 bases, J shed 5 bases, and the junction held 6 bases outside the gene matches. Germline lookup yields CDR1 SGHTA and CDR2 FQGNSA. There are 15 residues in the CDR3. CDR3 loop: CASSLRTGADQPQHF. In DNA form, the CDR3 reads TGTGCCAGCAGCTTACGTACAGGGGCGGATCAGCCCCAGCATTTT. Using reference TRBV7-2 and TRBJ1-5 for the parts outside the CDR3, the full variable domain is GAGVSQSPSNKVTEKGKDVELRCDPISGHTALYWYRQSLGQGLEFLIYFQGNSAPDKSGLPSDRFSAERTGGSVSTLTIQRTQQEDSAVYLCASSLRTGADQPQHFGDGTRLSIL.

The genes are TRBV19 and TRBJ1-5; 10 positions match TRBD1. Germline-derived CDR1 and CDR2 are LNHDA and SQIVND (reference sequence). Trimming cost V 7 bases and J 5 bases; bases outside gene matches: 2. The CDR3 is made up of 13 amino acids. The CDR3 DNA reads TGTGCCAGTAACGGACAGGGGGATCAGCCCCAGCATTTT. This codes for CASNGQGDQPQHF. The entire variable domain, with the rest obtained from reference TRBV19 and TRBJ1-5, is as follows: DGGITQSPKYLFRKEGQNVTLSCEQNLNHDAMYWYRQDPGQGLRLIYYSQIVNDFQKGDIAEGYSVSREKKESFPLTVTSAQKNPTAFYLCASNGQGDQPQHFGDGTRLSIL.

This clone has a single count. The rearrangement joins TRBV19 to TRBJ2-5; 9 nucleotides match TRBD2. With 7 bases clipped from V and 4 bases from J, the junction kept 10 bases outside the gene matches. The CDR3 loop spans 15 amino acids. CDR1 LNHDA and CDR2 SQIVND come from the germline V gene (reference sequence). Here the CDR3 reads CASTRRRGGGETQYF. CDR3 in DNA: TGTGCCAGTACTCGGCGGCGGGGGGGTGGAGAGACCCAGTACTTC.

J is TRBJ2-3 and V is TRBV18; D ambiguous. Between the trimmed V and J ends, which lost 3 bases and 2 bases, there was a span of 3 bases. Germline loops: CDR1 KGHSH, CDR2 LQKENI. The CDR3 has 12 residues. CDR3 in amino acids: CASSPVTDTQYF. In nucleotides, the CDR3 is TGTGCCAGCTCACCCGTCACAGATACGCAGTATTTT.

V is TRBV2 and J is TRBJ1-1; possibly TRBD1 for D (5 bases). Germline V CDR1 and CDR2: SNHLY, FYNNEI. CDR3 size: 12 residues. The ends were cut back, 7 bases at V and 5 bases at J, with 11 bases in the middle. CDR3 sequence reads: CASIRGTTEAFF. CDR3 nucleotide sequence: TGTGCCAGCATTAGGGGAACAACTGAAGCTTTCTTT.

CDR3 sequence: CASSLGGGDQETQYF. CDR3 sequence (DNA): TGTGCCAGCAGCTTGGGCGGGGGTGATCAAGAGACCCAGTACTTC. The genes are TRBV5-4 and TRBJ2-5, with 7 bases aligning to TRBD2. V shed 0 bases, J shed 2 bases, and the junction held 4 bases outside the gene matches. This CDR3 is built from 15 residues. Germline CDR1 is SGHNT and CDR2 is YYREEE (reference sequence).

The V gene is TRBV25-1, the J gene TRBJ1-2; 9 bases agree with TRBD1. V gave up 4 bases and J gave up 7 bases; unmatched junction bases: 10. CDR1 is MGHDK and CDR2 is SYGVNS in the germline V gene. The CDR3 length is 15 residues. CDR3 nucleotides: TGTGCCAGCAGTGCACTACCGGACAGGGGAGGTGGCTACACCTTC. This encodes CASSALPDRGGGYTF.

CDR3 coding DNA: TGTGCCAGTAGTTCGGTCAATCAGCCCCAGCATTTT. Translation: CASSSVNQPQHF. V and J are TRBV19 and TRBJ1-5; no firm D call. The CDR3 runs to 12 residues. CDR1 is LNHDA and CDR2 is SQIVND in the germline V gene (reference sequence). Trimming removed 5 bases from V and 3 bases from J, with 5 bases in between.

The chain carries TRBV3-1 (or the pseudogene TRBV3-2) and TRBJ1-4; the D gene is possibly TRBD1 (5 bases). The CDR3 sequence is 16 residues long. The germline V and J ends were trimmed by 2 bases and 0 bases, with 10 bases remaining between them. Germline loops: CDR1 LGHDT, CDR2 YNNKEL (reference sequence). The CDR3 DNA reads as TGTGCCAGCAGCCAAAACCCGACAGCAACTAATGAAAAACTGTTTTTT. Translated: CASSQNPTATNEKLFF.

This chain uses TRBV19 with TRBJ2-7, with TRBD2 matching 8 bases. The V and J ends lost 6 bases and 1 base, in that order; junction bases with no gene match: 8. This CDR3 has 15 amino acids. Germline CDR1 reads LNHDA; CDR2 reads SQIVND (reference sequence). CDR3 in DNA: TGTGCCAGTAGGAAGCGGGAGATGGCTTCCTACGAGCAGTACTTC. Residues: CASRKREMASYEQYF.

V usage is TRBV27 and J usage is TRBJ2-1, with 8 bases matching TRBD2. Germline V gene data show CDR1 as MNHEY and CDR2 as SMNVEV (reference sequence). The CDR3 loop spans 16 amino acids. The junction had 12 bases not matched to a gene; V was cut back by 2 bases and J by 9 bases. The DNA of the CDR3 is TGTGCCAGCAGTTTAAAGGTCGTTAGCGGGGTGACTGAGCAGTTCTTC. As protein: CASSLKVVSGVTEQFF.

V usage is TRBV7-2 and J usage is TRBJ2-5, with D maybe TRBD2 (5 bases). The CDR3 covers 12 residues. The V end lost 5 bases, the J end lost 7 bases, and 11 bases lay between the germline ends. Germline assignment: CDR1 SGHTA and CDR2 FQGNSA. The CDR3 spells CASSHGVTTQYF. The CDR3, as DNA: TGTGCCAGCAGCCACGGGGTTACGACCCAGTACTTC. Full variable domain (remainder filled in from reference TRBV7-2 and TRBJ2-5): GAGVSQSPSNKVTEKGKDVELRCDPISGHTALYWYRQSLGQGLEFLIYFQGNSAPDKSGLPSDRFSAERTGGSVSTLTIQRTQQEDSAVYLCASSHGVTTQYFGPGTRLLVL.

The chain links TRBV7-9 to TRBJ2-7, with 7 bases aligning to TRBD1. The length of the CDR3 is 15 residues. Trimming took 1 base from V and 2 from J; bases not matched to a gene: 5. The germline V gene encodes CDR1 SEHNR and CDR2 FQNEAQ (reference sequence). CDR3 protein: CASSLVPTGAYEQYF. Here the CDR3 DNA reads TGTGCCAGCAGCTTAGTACCAACAGGGGCCTACGAGCAGTACTTC.

The chain combines TRBV19 with TRBJ2-1, with a weak D call TRBD2 (5 bases). V shed 3 bases and J shed 7 bases, with 13 bases lying between them. The CDR3 has 14 residues. Per germline, CDR1 LNHDA and CDR2 SQIVND (reference sequence). The CDR3 region is CASSISAEANEQFF. The CDR3 DNA is TGTGCCAGTAGTATTAGCGCGGAGGCAAATGAGCAGTTCTTC.

This clone occurred once. J is TRBJ2-1 and V is TRBV6-2 or TRBV6-3; 13 nucleotides match TRBD2. J gave up 7 bases and V 2 bases, and 17 bases lay outside the gene matches. The CDR3 spans 20 residues. Looked up from germline, CDR1 is MNHEY and CDR2 is SVGEGT. CDR3 bases: TGTGCCAGCAGTTACCCCACAGCGGGGACTAGCGGGATTGGTAGTAATGAGCAGTTCTTC. Amino acids: CASSYPTAGTSGIGSNEQFF.

The CDR3 nucleotides read TGTGCCAGTACGACAGATACCTCTGGAAACACCATATATTTT. It yields the protein CASTTDTSGNTIYF. This chain uses TRBV2 with TRBJ1-3; tentatively, D is TRBD1 (5 bases). This CDR3 spans 14 amino acids. Germline lookup yields CDR1 SNHLY and CDR2 FYNNEI. Between the trimmed V and J ends, which lost 9 bases and 0 bases, there was a span of 12 bases.

The chain combines TRBV5-6 with TRBJ2-7; the D gene is possibly TRBD2 (7 bases). CDR3 length: 13 amino acids. Germline V gene data show CDR1 as SGHDT and CDR2 as YYEEEE. Trimming cost V 3 bases and J 4 bases, with 11 bases left between them. The CDR3 reads CASSWGGQYEQYF. The DNA of the CDR3 is TGTGCCAGCAGCTGGGGGGGCCAATACGAGCAGTACTTC.

This chain uses TRBV12-1 with TRBJ2-2; TRBD2, as called in the table, went unchecked against the DNA. TRBV12-1 has pseudogene status. CDR3 length: 18 amino acids. The DNA for the CDR3 is TGTGCCAGCAGCCCGAGGGAGCTCCGGGGGAAGAGGACCGGGGAGCTGTTTTTT. Protein sequence: CASSPRELRGKRTGELFF.